The 9 T cell receptor beta chains in this list originate from one sample, sequenced in a study of T cell responses to AZD1222 COVID-19 vaccine. Assay used: immunoSEQ multiplex PCR; TCRdb lists only in-frame clones, some missing. The table lists about 180,000 clones, approximately 94% of them singletons. The specimen comprised peripheral blood, sampled 28 days after the second AZD1222 dose. The receptor source for this set is an adult who received the AZD1222 COVID-19 vaccine.

This rearrangement joins TRBV11-3 to TRBJ1-1; possible D gene TRBD1, 6 bases. The germline V gene has CDR1 SGHNT and CDR2 YENEEA. Trimming stripped 1 base from V and 11 bases from J, with 11 bases between. This CDR3 comprises 12 residues. This CDR3 is CASSLVAGAAFF. For the CDR3, the DNA is TGTGCCAGCAGCTTAGTGGCGGGGGCGGCTTTCTTT.

CDR3 bases: TGTGCCAGCAGCCACAGACTAGCGGGGGTCTACTACAATGAGCAGTTCTTC. It specifies CASSHRLAGVYYNEQFF. V is TRBV14 and J is TRBJ2-1, with 12 bases identical to TRBD2. J gave up 3 bases and V 3 bases, and 6 bases lay outside the gene matches. From germline, CDR1 is SGHDN and CDR2 FVKESK. This CDR3 is 17 amino acids long.

The gene calls are TRBV19 and TRBJ1-1; a weak D match, TRBD1 (5 bases). CDR3 length: 14 residues. V gave up 3 bases and J gave up 0 bases, with 8 bases separating them. CDR1 LNHDA and CDR2 SQIVND come from the germline V gene (reference sequence). CDR3 loop: CASSMPGLNTEAFF. CDR3 bases: TGTGCCAGTAGTATGCCAGGGTTGAACACTGAAGCTTTCTTT.

This chain joins TRBV7-6 and TRBJ1-3; 9 bases match TRBD1. The trim removed 3 bases at V and 8 bases at J, leaving 5 bases unmatched. CDR3 length equals 14 residues. Germline CDR1 SGHVS, CDR2 FNYEAQ. CDR3: CASSLGQGMDTIYF. The CDR3 nucleotides read TGTGCCAGCAGCTTGGGACAGGGAATGGACACCATATATTTT.

V is TRBV6-2 or TRBV6-3 and J is TRBJ1-1; D not certain. Germline lookup yields CDR1 MNHEY and CDR2 SVGEGT. This CDR3 spans 15 amino acids. V was clipped by 0 bases and J by 6 bases, with 14 bases between them. The CDR3 loop reads CASSYSTNSPAEAFF. In DNA form, the CDR3 reads TGTGCCAGCAGTTACTCCACAAATTCGCCTGCTGAAGCTTTCTTT.

The CDR3 loop is CSASTFGGGRETQYF. The CDR3 bases are TGCAGTGCTAGTACCTTCGGGGGGGGCCGAGAGACCCAGTACTTC. This chain joins TRBV20-1 and TRBJ2-5; TRBD2 matches 8 bases. Germline-derived CDR1 and CDR2 are DFQATT and SNEGSKA (reference sequence). V dropped 3 bases and J dropped 4; count of bases not matched to a gene: 10. The CDR3 runs to 15 residues.

The rearrangement uses TRBV7-2 and TRBJ2-3, with 7 bases identical to TRBD2. After removal of 2 bases from V and 6 bases from J, the junction contained 8 bases not matched to a gene. Germline V lookup: CDR1 SGHTA, CDR2 FQGNSA. There are 15 residues in the CDR3. The CDR3 nucleotides read TGTGCCAGCAGCTTACGAGCGGGGTACGCTGATACGCAGTATTTT. Its translation: CASSLRAGYADTQYF.

The genes are TRBV11-2 and TRBJ2-1; 7 nucleotides agree with TRBD1. In germline, CDR1 is SGHAT, CDR2 FQNNGV. The CDR3 length is 15 residues. The ends lost 7 bases at V and 1 base at J; junction bases unmatched: 7. The CDR3 DNA sequence: TGTGCCAGCACCGTAAACAGGGGATCCTACAATGAGCAGTTCTTC. The encoded protein is CASTVNRGSYNEQFF. The complete variable domain, with remaining parts taken from reference TRBV11-2 and TRBJ2-1, reads EAGVAQSPRYKIIEKRQSVAFWCNPISGHATLYWYQQILGQGPKLLIQFQNNGVVDDSQLPKDRFSAERLKGVDSTLKIQPAKLEDSAVYLCASTVNRGSYNEQFFGPGTRLTVL.

V gene TRBV24-1 combines with J gene TRBJ2-5; D unclear. The germline CDR1 and CDR2 sequences are KGHDR and SFDVKD. V was clipped by 0 bases and J by 5 bases, with 3 bases between them. The CDR3 consists of 12 residues. The DNA for the CDR3 is TGTGCCACCAGTGATTTGGGGGAGACCCAGTACTTC. Protein: CATSDLGETQYF.